The 9 T cell receptor beta chains below all came from one sample that was sequenced in a study of blood T cell repertoires in COVID-19. Only in-frame clones appear in the TCRdb table, and some are missing; sequencing was by immunoSEQ multiplex PCR. The sample records 31,000 or so clones, roughly 89% being singletons. Sequencing input: peripheral blood. Every receptor here comes from a man between 60 and 75 years old with active COVID-19.

By sample share, this clone is medium-sized. The chain recombines TRBV7-2 with TRBJ2-7; maybe TRBD1 (5 bases). Germline V lookup: CDR1 SGHTA, CDR2 FQGNSA. V was shortened by 2 bases and J by 7 bases, with 15 bases between the two germline ends. The CDR3 loop spans 14 amino acids. DNA for the CDR3: TGTGCCAGCAGCTTAAGTGACAGTCCCGGAGAGCAGTACTTC. Amino acid sequence: CASSLSDSPGEQYF.

This clone has only one observation. V and J are TRBV3-1 (or the pseudogene TRBV3-2) and TRBJ2-3; 11 bases line up with TRBD1. The length of the CDR3 is 15 residues. CDR1 is LGHDT and CDR2 is YNNKEL in the germline V gene (reference sequence). V shed 5 bases and J 6 bases; nucleotides not matched to a gene: 7. The CDR3 reads CASSMLRDRGDTQYF. Here the CDR3 DNA reads TGTGCCAGCAGCATGCTTAGGGACAGGGGGGATACGCAGTATTTT.

The V gene is TRBV19, the J gene TRBJ2-2; TRBD2 matches 7 bases. The length of the CDR3 is 14 residues. With 9 bases clipped from V and 4 bases from J, the junction kept 8 bases outside the gene matches. Germline lookup yields CDR1 LNHDA and CDR2 SQIVND (reference sequence). The CDR3 nucleotides read TGTGCCAGCCGGGGGGACCCCGTCACCGGGGAGCTGTTTTTT. Translating gives CASRGDPVTGELFF.

The chain recombines TRBV11-2 with TRBJ2-7; TRBD1 might be the D (5 bases). In germline, CDR1 is SGHAT, CDR2 FQNNGV. Between the trimmed V and J ends, which lost 4 bases and 7 bases, there was a span of 14 bases. The CDR3 is made up of 13 amino acids. For the CDR3, the DNA is TGTGCCAGCAGCTCCCAGGTAGGGGTTGAGCAGTACTTC. Residues: CASSSQVGVEQYF.

J is TRBJ2-7 and V is TRBV4-2; D remains ambiguous. Per the germline V gene, CDR1 is LGHNA and CDR2 is YNFKEQ. The CDR3 length is 15 residues. Trimming removed 4 bases at V and 2 bases at J, with 15 bases between. CDR3 amino acids: CASSPRDGSTYEQYF. In DNA form, the CDR3 reads TGTGCCAGCAGCCCCCGAGACGGGTCCACCTACGAGCAGTACTTC.

V is TRBV24-1 and J is TRBJ2-1, with 12 bases matching TRBD2. CDR1 is KGHDR, CDR2 SFDVKD, per germline. The CDR3 totals 16 residues. After removal of 3 bases from V and 7 bases from J, the junction contained 6 bases not matched to a gene. CDR3 sequence (DNA): TGTGCCACCAGTGATCCTAGCGGGGGGGCGAGGAATGAGCAGTTCTTC. Protein sequence: CATSDPSGGARNEQFF.

The chain carries TRBV9 and TRBJ2-3, with D hard to call. The CDR3 is 14 residues long. V dropped 6 bases and J dropped 0 bases, with 11 bases sitting between them. CDR1 is SGDLS and CDR2 is YYNGEE in the germline V gene. The DNA for the CDR3 is TGTGCCAGCACGTCCTCCTTCAGCACAGATACGCAGTATTTT. This sequence encodes CASTSSFSTDTQYF.

The rearrangement links TRBV19 to TRBJ1-1; 12 bases agree with TRBD1. The CDR3 spans 15 residues. V lost 5 bases to trimming and J lost 3 bases; unmatched junction nucleotides: 4. Germline-derived CDR1 and CDR2 are LNHDA and SQIVND (reference sequence). This CDR3 is CASSGTGGGYTEAFF. DNA for the CDR3: TGTGCCAGTAGTGGGACAGGGGGCGGCTACACTGAAGCTTTCTTT.

The chain links TRBV10-3 to TRBJ1-4; 8 bases match TRBD1. This CDR3 has 18 residues. Trimming removed 6 bases from V and 4 bases from J; junction bases left unmatched: 16. CDR1 is ENHRY and CDR2 is SYGVKD in the germline V gene. Here the CDR3 reads CAISRQGRLLDDNEKLFF. The CDR3 DNA reads TGTGCCATCAGCCGACAGGGGCGACTCCTTGACGATAATGAAAAACTGTTTTTT.